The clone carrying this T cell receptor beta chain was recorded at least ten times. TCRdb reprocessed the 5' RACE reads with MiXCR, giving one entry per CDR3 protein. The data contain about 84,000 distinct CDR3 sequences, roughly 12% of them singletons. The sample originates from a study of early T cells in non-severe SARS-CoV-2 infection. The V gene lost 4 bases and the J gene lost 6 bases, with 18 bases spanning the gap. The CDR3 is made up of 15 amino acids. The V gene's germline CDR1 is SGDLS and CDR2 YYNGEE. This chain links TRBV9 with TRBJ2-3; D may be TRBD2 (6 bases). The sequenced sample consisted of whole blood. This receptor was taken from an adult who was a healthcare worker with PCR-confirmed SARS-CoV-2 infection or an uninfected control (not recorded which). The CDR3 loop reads CASSPRRLGGDTQYF. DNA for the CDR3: TGTGCCAGCAGCCCCAGGAGGCTGGGAGGTGATACGCAGTATTTT.